The clone carrying this T cell receptor (beta chain) has a handful of counts. V was pared by 3 bases and J by 1 base, with 3 bases of the junction left unmatched. This CDR3 is built from 14 residues. Germline V CDR1 and CDR2: LGHDT, YNNKEL (reference sequence). This sample was included in a study of blood T cell repertoires in COVID-19. Study summary: T cells, B-cell-depleted T cells, or PBMCs provided the cDNA or gDNA that served as material.

In the study's own analysis: Reference gene primer amplification in the assay estimated nucleated cell counts. The method was immunoSEQ multiplex PCR; TCRdb's version includes in-frame clones alone and lacks a portion of them. V and J calls and clone size are those listed in that table; D and trimming were worked out from the DNA. The table records 200,000 or so clones, about 86% of them present only once. The J gene is TRBJ2-7, the V gene TRBV3-1 (or the pseudogene TRBV3-2), with TRBD1 identical over 7 bases. The receptor's source is a woman aged 60-70 years with acute or convalescent COVID-19. Sequencing input: peripheral blood. CDR3 protein: CASSHRGQSYEQYF. The DNA for the CDR3 is TGTGCCAGCAGCCATCGGGGACAGTCCTACGAGCAGTACTTC.